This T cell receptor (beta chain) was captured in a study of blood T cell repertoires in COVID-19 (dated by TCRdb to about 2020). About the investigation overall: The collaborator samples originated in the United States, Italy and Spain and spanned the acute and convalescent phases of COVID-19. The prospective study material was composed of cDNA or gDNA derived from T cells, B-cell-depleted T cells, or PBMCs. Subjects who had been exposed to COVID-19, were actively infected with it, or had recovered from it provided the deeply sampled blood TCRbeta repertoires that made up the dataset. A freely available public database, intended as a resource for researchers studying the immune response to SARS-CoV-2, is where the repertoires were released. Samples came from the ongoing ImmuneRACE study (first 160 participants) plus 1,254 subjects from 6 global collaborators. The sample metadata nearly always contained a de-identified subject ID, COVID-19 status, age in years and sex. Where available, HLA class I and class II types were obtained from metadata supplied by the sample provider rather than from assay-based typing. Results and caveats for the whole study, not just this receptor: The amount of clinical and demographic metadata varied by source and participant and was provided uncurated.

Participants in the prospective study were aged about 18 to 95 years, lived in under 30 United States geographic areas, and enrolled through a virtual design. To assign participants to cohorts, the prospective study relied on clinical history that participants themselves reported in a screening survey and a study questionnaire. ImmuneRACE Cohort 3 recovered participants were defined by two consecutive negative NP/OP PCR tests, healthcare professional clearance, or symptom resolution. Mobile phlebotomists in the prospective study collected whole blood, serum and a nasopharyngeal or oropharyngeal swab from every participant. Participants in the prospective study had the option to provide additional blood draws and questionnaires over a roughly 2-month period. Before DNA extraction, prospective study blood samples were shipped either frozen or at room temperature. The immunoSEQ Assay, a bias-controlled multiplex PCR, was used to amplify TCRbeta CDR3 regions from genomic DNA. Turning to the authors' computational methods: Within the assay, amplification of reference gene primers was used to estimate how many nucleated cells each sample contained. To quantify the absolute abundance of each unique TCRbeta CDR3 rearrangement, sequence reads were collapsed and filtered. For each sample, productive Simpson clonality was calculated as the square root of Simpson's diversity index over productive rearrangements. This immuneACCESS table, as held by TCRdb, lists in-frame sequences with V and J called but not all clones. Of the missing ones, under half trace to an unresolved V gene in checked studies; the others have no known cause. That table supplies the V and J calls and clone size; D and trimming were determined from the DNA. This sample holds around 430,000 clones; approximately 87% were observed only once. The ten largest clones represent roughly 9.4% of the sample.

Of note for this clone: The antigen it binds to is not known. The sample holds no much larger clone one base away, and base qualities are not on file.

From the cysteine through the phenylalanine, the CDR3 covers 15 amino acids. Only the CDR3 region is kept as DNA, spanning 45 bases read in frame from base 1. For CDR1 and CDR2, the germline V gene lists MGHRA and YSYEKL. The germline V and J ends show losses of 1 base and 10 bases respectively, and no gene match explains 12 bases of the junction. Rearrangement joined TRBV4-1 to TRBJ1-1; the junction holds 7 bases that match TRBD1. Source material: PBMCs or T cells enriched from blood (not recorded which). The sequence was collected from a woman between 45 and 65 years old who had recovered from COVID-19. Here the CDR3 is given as CASSQVSGQNFGAFF. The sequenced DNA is TGCGCCAGCAGCCAAGTCTCGGGACAGAATTTTGGAGCTTTCTTT.